One and the same sample provided the 32 T cell receptor beta chains below, sequenced in a study of cytomegalovirus exposure and HLA in healthy donors. Data came from immunoSEQ multiplex PCR; TCRdb stores just in-frame clones and leaves some out. The data show roughly 150,000 clones, with around 85% seen just once and 2% to 2.5% held by the top ten. The sample comprised PBMCs. The receptors here all came from a man in his thirties or forties in good health and CMV-seropositive.

This clone was seen more than once but under ten times. V and J are TRBV11-2 and TRBJ2-7; D possibly corresponds to TRBD2 (5 bases). The V gene lost 6 bases and the J gene lost 4 bases, with 13 bases spanning the gap. This CDR3 comprises 13 residues. Germline assignment: CDR1 SGHAT and CDR2 FQNNGV. The CDR3 loop is CASRPGSRYEQYF. In nucleotides, the CDR3 is TGTGCCAGCAGACCGGGGTCGAGGTACGAGCAGTACTTC. Drawing the rest from reference TRBV11-2 and TRBJ2-7, the complete variable domain is EAGVAQSPRYKIIEKRQSVAFWCNPISGHATLYWYQQILGQGPKLLIQFQNNGVVDDSQLPKDRFSAERLKGVDSTLKIQPAKLEDSAVYLCASRPGSRYEQYFGPGTRLTVT.

Here the CDR3 reads CASSLGRETQYF. CDR3 bases: TGTGCCAGCAGCTTAGGCAGGGAGACCCAGTACTTC. This chain joins TRBV7-2 and TRBJ2-5, with D uncertain. Germline V CDR1 and CDR2: SGHTA, FQGNSA. V was clipped by 1 base and J by 5 bases, with 5 bases between them. This CDR3 region has 12 residues.

The J gene is TRBJ2-1, the V gene TRBV7-3; tentative D call: TRBD2 (7 bases). The CDR3 is made up of 18 amino acids. Germline V gene lookup returns CDR1 SGHTA and CDR2 FQGTGA. With 0 bases removed from V and 0 bases from J, the gap between germline ends came to 15 bases. The DNA of the CDR3 is TGTGCCAGCAGCTTAACTGCGGGGGCCATAAGCTCCTACAATGAGCAGTTCTTC. Translation gives CASSLTAGAISSYNEQFF.

The chain is built from TRBV6-5 and TRBJ1-2; 8 bases line up with TRBD1. The CDR3 sequence is 13 residues long. In germline, CDR1 is MNHEY, CDR2 SVGAGI. Trimming cost V 5 bases and J 7 bases; bases outside gene matches: 6. The CDR3 here is CASSPPTGVGYTF. Here the CDR3 DNA reads TGTGCCAGCAGTCCCCCGACAGGGGTTGGCTACACCTTC.

Only a few counts were recorded for this clone. The CDR3 region has the DNA TGTGCCAGTAGTGAGACAGGCTCCTACGAGCAGTACTTC. This gives the protein CASSETGSYEQYF. V gene TRBV19 combines with J gene TRBJ2-7, with D perhaps TRBD1 (6 bases). The CDR3 extends over 13 amino acids. Germline CDR1 is LNHDA and CDR2 is SQIVND (reference sequence). The V gene lost 5 bases and the J gene lost 0 bases, with 8 bases spanning the gap. Combining the CDR3 with reference TRBV19 and TRBJ2-7 gives the whole variable domain DGGITQSPKYLFRKEGQNVTLSCEQNLNHDAMYWYRQDPGQGLRLIYYSQIVNDFQKGDIAEGYSVSREKKESFPLTVTSAQKNPTAFYLCASSETGSYEQYFGPGTRLTVT.

This clone occurred once. The chain links TRBV14 to TRBJ2-7, with D perhaps TRBD2 (6 bases). Between the trimmed V and J ends, which lost 6 bases and 3 bases, there was a span of 9 bases. The CDR3 is 12 amino acids. The germline V gene has CDR1 SGHDN and CDR2 FVKESK. CDR3 in DNA: TGTGCCAGCAGTCACGGGAGCTACGAGCAGTACTTC. Protein: CASSHGSYEQYF.

The chain carries TRBV11-2 and TRBJ1-6, with D maybe TRBD1 (5 bases). The CDR3 runs to 16 residues. V lost 4 bases, J lost 5 bases, and 15 bases lay in between. Germline-derived CDR1 and CDR2 are SGHAT and FQNNGV. This chain's CDR3 is CASSSRGRRDNSPLHF. DNA of the CDR3: TGTGCCAGCAGCTCTAGGGGCAGGAGGGATAATTCACCCCTCCACTTT.

The chain employs TRBV2 and TRBJ2-5, with 12 bases identical to TRBD2. Looked up from germline, CDR1 is SNHLY and CDR2 is FYNNEI. V was pared by 5 bases and J by 5 bases, with 12 bases of the junction left unmatched. The CDR3 spans 17 residues. The CDR3 region has the DNA TGTGCCAGCAGTCGGACTAGCGGGGTCCGCCGGGTTGAGACCCAGTACTTC. Translation gives CASSRTSGVRRVETQYF.

J is TRBJ1-6 and V is TRBV7-6, with TRBD1 identical over 8 bases. The germline V gene encodes CDR1 SGHVS and CDR2 FNYEAQ. This CDR3 spans 16 amino acids. V shed 5 bases, J shed 6 bases, and the junction held 9 bases outside the gene matches. The CDR3 DNA is TGTGCCAGCAGCGCCAAGACCAGGGGGCTTAATTCACCCCTCCACTTT. As protein: CASSAKTRGLNSPLHF.

The V gene is TRBV25-1, the J gene TRBJ2-7, with D possibly matching TRBD1 (6 bases). The length of the CDR3 is 13 residues. V was pared by 6 bases and J by 1 base, with 10 bases between. Per germline, CDR1 MGHDK and CDR2 SYGVNS. The chain's CDR3 is CASRKQGSYEQYF. CDR3 in DNA: TGTGCCAGCAGAAAACAGGGATCCTACGAGCAGTACTTC.

This clone was detected only once. The rearrangement links TRBV12-5 to TRBJ1-1; D is possibly TRBD1 (6 bases). Trimming cost V 2 bases and J 0 bases, with 13 bases left between them. The germline V gene has CDR1 LGHNT and CDR2 FRNRAP. The CDR3 contains 16 residues. CDR3 amino acids: CASGLPIKGVNTEAFF. DNA for the CDR3: TGTGCTAGTGGTTTGCCCATTAAGGGGGTGAACACTGAAGCTTTCTTT.

This clone was counted a few times. This chain joins TRBV27 and TRBJ1-2; weak D call: TRBD1 (6 bases). The CDR3 extends over 12 amino acids. The V gene's germline CDR1 is MNHEY and CDR2 SMNVEV (reference sequence). V was clipped by 4 bases and J by 7 bases, with 10 bases between them. The chain's CDR3 is CASSSNRVGYTF. CDR3 bases: TGTGCCAGCAGTTCAAACAGGGTTGGCTACACCTTC.

This chain connects TRBV18 to TRBJ2-2, with a possible D match to TRBD1 (5 bases). This CDR3 has 16 residues. V was pared by 4 bases and J by 1 base, with 13 bases between. The germline CDR1 and CDR2 sequences are KGHSH and LQKENI. CDR3 protein: CASSQLQARNTGELFF. CDR3 DNA sequence: TGTGCCAGCTCACAATTACAGGCCAGGAACACCGGGGAGCTGTTTTTT.

The rearrangement joins TRBV6-5 to TRBJ1-6, with 8 nucleotides matching TRBD1. CDR3 length: 15 amino acids. The junction had 6 bases not matched to a gene; V was cut back by 2 bases and J by 9 bases. Germline assignment: CDR1 MNHEY and CDR2 SVGAGI. DNA of the CDR3: TGTGCCAGCAGTTACGAGGGACAGGACCTTTCACCCCTCCACTTT. Amino acid sequence: CASSYEGQDLSPLHF.

This clone was picked up one time. The rearrangement joins TRBV12-5 to TRBJ2-2; 8 positions match TRBD1. CDR1 is LGHNT and CDR2 is FRNRAP in the germline V gene. The CDR3 loop spans 15 amino acids. V lost 5 bases to trimming and J lost 3 bases; unmatched junction nucleotides: 5. The CDR3 sequence is CASGGQGLYTGELFF. The DNA of the CDR3 is TGTGCTAGTGGTGGACAGGGCCTCTACACCGGGGAGCTGTTTTTT.

The rearrangement joins TRBV7-8 to TRBJ2-1; tentative D call: TRBD2 (6 bases). CDR1 is SGHVS, CDR2 FQNEAQ, per germline. The CDR3 has 14 residues. V shed 3 bases and J shed 7 bases, with 13 bases lying between them. CDR3 in amino acids: CASSFRELYNEQFF. The CDR3 nucleotides are TGTGCCAGCAGCTTCCGGGAGCTTTATAATGAGCAGTTCTTC.

The chain is built from TRBV15 and TRBJ2-2; 7 positions match TRBD1. The V segment lost 4 bases and the J segment 5 bases; nucleotides outside the gene matches: 4. The CDR3 sequence is 14 residues long. Germline V gene lookup returns CDR1 LNHNV and CDR2 YYDKDF (reference sequence). In DNA form, the CDR3 reads TGTGCCACCAGCAAACAGGGGTTGACCGGGGAGCTGTTTTTT. This gives the protein CATSKQGLTGELFF.

The genes are TRBV7-6 and TRBJ1-1, with D hard to call. Germline CDR1 is SGHVS and CDR2 is FNYEAQ. CDR3 length equals 12 residues. Trimming stripped 3 bases from V and 5 bases from J, with 7 bases between. This CDR3 reads CASSLRGTEAFF. The DNA for the CDR3 is TGTGCCAGCAGCTTGCGGGGAACTGAAGCTTTCTTT. The complete variable domain, with remaining parts taken from reference TRBV7-6 and TRBJ1-1, reads GAGVSQSPRYKVTKRGQDVALRCDPISGHVSLYWYRQALGQGPEFLTYFNYEAQQDKSGLPNDRFSAERPEGSISTLTIQRTEQRDSAMYRCASSLRGTEAFFGQGTRLTVV.

This chain links TRBV27 with TRBJ2-3; TRBD2 is a possible D gene (7 bases). The CDR3 is 15 amino acids. The V end was cut by 0 bases, the J end by 2 bases, with 9 bases between. The germline CDR1 and CDR2 sequences are MNHEY and SMNVEV (reference sequence). In nucleotides, the CDR3 is TGTGCCAGCAGTTTATCCGGGGGGCCCACAGATACGCAGTATTTT. This gives the protein CASSLSGGPTDTQYF.

The CDR3 nucleotides read TGTGCCAGCAGCCTCGGGTCGACTAGCAATCAGCCCCAGCATTTT. Amino acid sequence: CASSLGSTSNQPQHF. This chain connects TRBV7-2 to TRBJ1-5; D ambiguous. The CDR3 has 15 amino acids. Germline values: CDR1 SGHTA, CDR2 FQGNSA. V lost 5 bases and J lost 0, with 11 bases in between.

The rearrangement uses TRBV4-2 and TRBJ2-1; TRBD2 agrees at 8 bases. CDR3 length equals 17 residues. Germline-derived CDR1 and CDR2 are LGHNA and YNFKEQ. With 0 bases clipped from V and 8 bases from J, the junction kept 12 bases outside the gene matches. The CDR3 region is CASSQDPGGPFRDEQFF. In DNA, the CDR3 is TGTGCCAGCAGCCAAGATCCGGGGGGGCCTTTTAGGGATGAGCAGTTCTTC.

This sequence joins TRBV5-6 and TRBJ2-3; the match to TRBD1 covers 7 bases. The V gene end was trimmed by 2 bases and the J gene end by 2 bases; junction bases not matched to a gene: 5. Germline-derived CDR1 and CDR2 are SGHDT and YYEEEE. The CDR3 spans 15 residues. In DNA form, the CDR3 reads TGTGCCAGCAGCTTACCAGGACAGGACACAGATACGCAGTATTTT. This sequence encodes CASSLPGQDTDTQYF.

This chain links TRBV5-1 with TRBJ2-7; D is ambiguous. The CDR3 extends over 15 amino acids. With 0 bases removed from V and 3 bases from J, the gap between germline ends came to 13 bases. Germline V gene lookup returns CDR1 SGHRS and CDR2 YFSETQ. CDR3 sequence reads: CASSLGTSVVYEQYF. The CDR3, as DNA: TGCGCCAGCAGCTTGGGAACCAGCGTAGTCTACGAGCAGTACTTC.

The chain employs TRBV9 and TRBJ2-1, with a tentative D call TRBD2 (7 bases). Germline loops: CDR1 SGDLS, CDR2 YYNGEE. CDR3 length: 18 residues. V lost 2 bases, J lost 1 base, and 19 bases lay in between. In nucleotides, the CDR3 is TGTGCCAGCAGCGTTTCATTAATGGGGGGGGCTTCCTACAATGAGCAGTTCTTC. Amino acids: CASSVSLMGGASYNEQFF.

The chain is built from TRBV19 and TRBJ2-2; perhaps TRBD1 as D (6 bases). Trimming shortened V by 6 bases and J by 2 bases, and 13 bases separated the two germline ends. CDR1 is LNHDA, CDR2 SQIVND, per germline (reference sequence). The CDR3 spans 15 residues. CDR3 residues: CASSPFRGNTGELFF. DNA for the CDR3: TGTGCCAGTAGCCCCTTCAGGGGAAACACCGGGGAGCTGTTTTTT. Based on the CDR3 plus reference TRBV19 and TRBJ2-2, the full variable domain is DGGITQSPKYLFRKEGQNVTLSCEQNLNHDAMYWYRQDPGQGLRLIYYSQIVNDFQKGDIAEGYSVSREKKESFPLTVTSAQKNPTAFYLCASSPFRGNTGELFFGEGSRLTVL.

This chain joins TRBV27 and TRBJ1-2, with TRBD1 identical over 7 bases. CDR3 length: 15 residues. V was clipped by 6 bases and J by 3 bases; unmatched bases: 10. Germline CDR1 MNHEY, CDR2 SMNVEV (reference sequence). The CDR3 region is CASSATGAGYYGYTF. DNA for the CDR3: TGTGCCAGCAGCGCCACAGGGGCCGGGTACTATGGCTACACCTTC.

The gene calls are TRBV29-1 and TRBJ1-4; the D gene is possibly TRBD1 (5 bases). The CDR3 has 11 amino acids. V lost 6 bases and J 11 bases, leaving 13 bases between the germline ends. CDR1 is SQVTM and CDR2 is ANQGSEA in the germline V gene. The CDR3 spells CSVAGGGKLFF. In DNA, the CDR3 is TGCAGCGTGGCCGGGGGGGGGAAACTGTTTTTT.

The rearrangement joins TRBV5-8 to TRBJ2-1; D ambiguous. CDR1 is SGHTS, CDR2 YDEGEE, per germline. The ends were cut back, 4 bases at V and 7 bases at J, with 9 bases in the middle. This CDR3 contains 12 residues. The CDR3 region is CASSTTFNEQFF. CDR3 bases: TGTGCCAGCAGCACCACTTTTAATGAGCAGTTCTTC.

The chain carries TRBV4-2 and TRBJ2-7; possible D gene TRBD1, 7 bases. CDR1 LGHNA and CDR2 YNFKEQ come from the germline V gene. V lost 1 base and J lost 0, with 16 bases in between. The CDR3 extends over 17 amino acids. The DNA of the CDR3 is TGTGCCAGCAGCCAAGTTCAGGGGGGTGGGGGCTCCTACGAGCAGTACTTC. It yields the protein CASSQVQGGGGSYEQYF.

This clone has just one count. The rearrangement links TRBV5-1 to TRBJ1-2; D possibly corresponds to TRBD1 (5 bases). Germline CDR1 is SGHRS and CDR2 is YFSETQ. V was clipped by 2 bases and J by 8 bases, with 13 bases between them. This CDR3 contains 13 residues. The CDR3, as DNA: TGCGCCAGCAGCTTCCAGGGTGAGTTAGGCTACACCTTC. It translates to CASSFQGELGYTF.

The chain uses TRBV6-1 and TRBJ1-1, with 9 positions matching TRBD1. The V gene end was trimmed by 10 bases and the J gene end by 1 base; junction bases not matched to a gene: 4. The CDR3 is 13 amino acids. CDR1 MNHNS and CDR2 SASEGT come from the germline V gene. CDR3 DNA sequence: TGTGCCATTACGGACAGGGGGAACACTGAAGCTTTCTTT. Translation gives CAITDRGNTEAFF.

The chain is built from TRBV25-1 and TRBJ2-3, with 10 bases fitting TRBD1. The CDR3 sequence is 16 residues long. After removal of 6 bases from V and 3 bases from J, the junction contained 9 bases not matched to a gene. CDR1 and CDR2 from the germline V gene are MGHDK and SYGVNS. CDR3 amino acids: CASRIGDRGFTDTQYF. The DNA of the CDR3 is TGTGCCAGCAGGATTGGGGACAGGGGCTTTACAGATACGCAGTATTTT.